The rows below give T cell receptor beta chains drawn from one sample of a study of T cells after yellow fever vaccination. TCRdb ran MiXCR on the 5' RACE reads and lists one entry per CDR3 protein. The sample carries 300,000 to 450,000 distinct CDR3 sequences, 6.2% recorded once. The sequenced sample was PBMCs, obtained 5 days after the yellow fever booster vaccination. The receptors derive from a man aged 30 to 45 who received the YFV17D yellow fever vaccine. CDR3s include the opening cysteine and the closing phenylalanine or tryptophan. A D gene is named only where the DNA matches it firmly. Only part of the rows carry a size: once, few, many, or a class if the clone is expanded.

TRBJ2-1,14,TRBD2,few,TRBV7-2,TGTGCCAGCAGCGTTACTAGCGGGAGGTATGAGCAGTTCTTC,CASSVTSGRYEQFF
TRBJ2-2,13,NA,many,TRBV5-1,TGCGCCAGCAGCGTCCGTGGAGGCGGGGAGCTGTTTTTT,CASSVRGGGELFF
TRBJ2-5,14,NA,many,TRBV21-1,TGTGCCAGCAGCAAAGCGCGCCCGCTACGGACCCAGTACTTC,CASSKARPLRTQYF
TRBJ2-4,12,NA,many,TRBV12-3/TRBV12-4,TGTGCCAGCAGTTTAAATGGCAGGACCGAGTACTTC,CASSLNGRTEYF
TRBJ2-5,14,NA,many,TRBV7-2,TGTGCCAGCAGCTCCTGGGCTAGAGGAGAGACCCAGTACTTC,CASSSWARGETQYF
TRBJ1-4,14,NA,NA,TRBV6-1,TGTGCCAGCAGTCCTGTCGTGCTATCTGAAAAACTGTTTTTT,CASSPVVLSEKLFF
TRBJ2-1,13,NA,many,TRBV7-2,TGTGCCAGCAGCCCCGGGGTCGGGGTAAAGCAGTTCTTC,CASSPGVGVKQFF
TRBJ1-1,15,NA,few,TRBV19,TGTGCCAGTAGTATCACAAAGGACGGGAACACTGAAGCTTTCTTT,CASSITKDGNTEAFF
TRBJ2-7,15,NA,few,TRBV18,TGTGCCAGCTCACCATCCGCCGGAACAGCCTACGAGCAGTACTTC,CASSPSAGTAYEQYF
TRBJ2-5,16,NA,NA,TRBV5-1,TGCGCCAGCAGCGGATTGACTGGAAGGTTCCAAGAGACCCAGTACTTC,CASSGLTGRFQETQYF
TRBJ2-5,13,NA,NA,TRBV7-7,TGTGCTAGCACCCTGAACGGCCAAGAGACCCAGTACTTC,CASTLNGQETQYF
TRBJ2-7,14,NA,NA,TRBV6-1,TGTGCCAGCAGTGAGCAGGGACACTCCTACGAGCAGTACTTC,CASSEQGHSYEQYF
TRBJ1-1,15,NA,many,TRBV5-1,TGCGCCAGCAGCTTGGGAGGGGCCCTGAACACTGAAGCTTTCTTT,CASSLGGALNTEAFF
TRBJ2-5,14,NA,NA,TRBV5-4,TGTGCCAGCAGCCAAGGGGCTTCACAAGAGACCCAGTACTTC,CASSQGASQETQYF
TRBJ2-3,17,TRBD1,few,TRBV28,TGTGCCAGCAGTTACCACCCGACAGGGGGCTTGACAGATACGCAGTATTTT,CASSYHPTGGLTDTQYF
TRBJ2-2,17,NA,few,TRBV5-1,TGCGCCAGCAGCTCGGGAGATCTAGCGATCTTCGCCGGGGAGCTGTTTTTT,CASSSGDLAIFAGELFF
TRBJ2-3,14,NA,few,TRBV27,TGTGCCAGCAGACTGGGGGGATACACAGATACGCAGTATTTT,CASRLGGYTDTQYF
TRBJ2-7,12,NA,few,TRBV20-1,TGCAGTGCCGGATATTCCCTCTCCGTGCAGTACTTC,CSAGYSLSVQYF
TRBJ1-1,13,NA,many,TRBV9,TGTGCCAGCAGCGTAGAAGGGAACACTGAAGCTTTCTTT,CASSVEGNTEAFF
TRBJ2-7,15,TRBD2,few,TRBV5-1,TGCGCCAGCGGAGGGCAGACTAGCGGGGCACCCGAGCAGTACTTC,CASGGQTSGAPEQYF
TRBJ2-2,16,TRBD1,many,TRBV5-1,TGCGCCAGCAGCTATCGGACAGGGGCGAACACCGGGGAGCTGTTTTTT,CASSYRTGANTGELFF
TRBJ1-1,14,NA,few,TRBV12-3/TRBV12-4,TGTGCCAGCAGGTGGGACCAATCGAGCACTGAAGCTTTCTTT,CASRWDQSSTEAFF
TRBJ2-1,15,NA,NA,TRBV5-1,TGCGCCAGCAGCATGGATCGGGGCTACTTTGATGAGCAGTTCTTC,CASSMDRGYFDEQFF
TRBJ2-5,15,NA,few,TRBV24-1,TGTGCCACCAGTGACCGACGGGGAGGCCAAGAGACCCAGTACTTC,CATSDRRGGQETQYF
TRBJ2-1,11,NA,many,TRBV5-1,TGCGCCAGCAGCTCCCTATATGAGCAGTTCTTC,CASSSLYEQFF
TRBJ2-4,12,NA,many,TRBV20-1,TGCAGTGCTCGTAGACTCGGGAACATTCAGTACTTC,CSARRLGNIQYF
TRBJ1-6,15,NA,NA,TRBV7-8,TGTGCCACCGACCCTGGGGGGACATCCGAGTCACCCCTCCACTTT,CATDPGGTSESPLHF
TRBJ2-2,15,NA,many,TRBV11-2,TGTGCCAGCAGCTTAGGTCTGTCGTGGACCGGGGAGCTGTTTTTT,CASSLGLSWTGELFF
TRBJ1-2,13,NA,many,TRBV14,TGTGCCAGCAGCCAAGTTTCTACCTATGGCTACACCTTC,CASSQVSTYGYTF
TRBJ1-1,14,NA,few,TRBV18,TGTGCCAGCTCACTACAGGGAGGGAGCACTGAAGCTTTCTTT,CASSLQGGSTEAFF
TRBJ2-1,13,NA,few,TRBV11-2,TGTGCCAGCAGCTTAGAGCCCCACAATGAGCAGTTCTTC,CASSLEPHNEQFF
TRBJ2-1,13,NA,few,TRBV9,TGTGCCAGCAGCCCGATGACAGACAATGAGCAGTTCTTC,CASSPMTDNEQFF
TRBJ1-1,13,NA,NA,TRBV5-1,TGCGCCAGCAGGGTTATTTCGGACACTGAAGCTTTCTTT,CASRVISDTEAFF
TRBJ1-6,13,TRBD1,few,TRBV6-1,TGTGCCACCCCGGGACAGGGGGTTTCACCCCTCCACTTT,CATPGQGVSPLHF
TRBJ1-1,15,NA,many,TRBV29-1,TGCAGCGTTGGTAGGGGGACGGGCTGGGGCACTGAAGCTTTCTTT,CSVGRGTGWGTEAFF
TRBJ1-1,16,NA,NA,TRBV5-1,TGCGCCAGCAGCTTGGCCTTCGGACACAGGAACACTGAAGCTTTCTTT,CASSLAFGHRNTEAFF